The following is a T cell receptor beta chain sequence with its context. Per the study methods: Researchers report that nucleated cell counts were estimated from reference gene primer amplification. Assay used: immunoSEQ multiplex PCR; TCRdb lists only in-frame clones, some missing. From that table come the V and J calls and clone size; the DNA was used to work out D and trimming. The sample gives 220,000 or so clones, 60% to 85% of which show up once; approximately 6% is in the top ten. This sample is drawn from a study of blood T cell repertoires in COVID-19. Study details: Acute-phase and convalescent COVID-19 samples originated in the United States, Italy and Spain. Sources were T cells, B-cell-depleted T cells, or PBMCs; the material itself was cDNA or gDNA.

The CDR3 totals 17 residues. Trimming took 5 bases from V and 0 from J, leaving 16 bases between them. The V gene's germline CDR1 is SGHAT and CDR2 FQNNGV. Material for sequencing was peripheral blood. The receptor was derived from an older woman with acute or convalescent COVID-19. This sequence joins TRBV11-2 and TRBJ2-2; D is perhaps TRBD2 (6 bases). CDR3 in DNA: TGTGCCAGCAGCCCTCAGGGAGGCCCCACGAACACCGGGGAGCTGTTTTTT. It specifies CASSPQGGPTNTGELFF.